Following are 8 T cell receptor beta chains from one sample sequenced in a study of shared clonotypes between healthy human individuals. Here immunoSEQ multiplex PCR was the method, and the copy in TCRdb shows in-frame clones only, minus some. The data show approximately 2.4 million clones, about 94% seen once. The specimen sequenced was naive CD4+ T cells sorted from blood. The subset: CD45RA+ positively selected. These receptors were obtained from a man aged 18-30 years in good health.

The chain uses TRBV7-2 and TRBJ1-2, with D perhaps matching TRBD1 (5 bases). This CDR3 contains 16 residues. V lost 5 bases and J 2 bases, leaving 18 bases between the germline ends. Germline CDR1 SGHTA, CDR2 FQGNSA. Here the CDR3 DNA reads TGTGCCAGCAGCCTTCTGGGGAGCGGACAAAACTATGGCTACACCTTC. It encodes CASSLLGSGQNYGYTF.

Worth noting for this clone: The sample carries other DNA sequences with the same CDR3. V usage is TRBV6-1 and J usage is TRBJ1-2; unclear D gene. The CDR3 length is 12 residues. In germline, CDR1 is MNHNS, CDR2 SASEGT. Deletions cut 2 bases from V and 5 bases from J, with 6 bases between. The CDR3 DNA follows: TGTGCCAGCAGTGAACTCTCGTATGGCTACACCTTC. It specifies CASSELSYGYTF.

The rearrangement joins TRBV7-9 to TRBJ2-1, with D tentatively TRBD1 or TRBD2 (5 bases each). The germline V and J ends were trimmed by 3 bases and 6 bases, with 15 bases remaining between them. The length of the CDR3 is 15 residues. In germline, CDR1 is SEHNR, CDR2 FQNEAQ (reference sequence). The CDR3 DNA reads TGTGCCAGCAGCTTCCCGGGACCCGCAAGCAATGAGCAGTTCTTC. This codes for CASSFPGPASNEQFF.

This chain connects TRBV7-8 to TRBJ2-3; no definite D call. The CDR3 covers 15 residues. Germline CDR1 is SGHVS and CDR2 is FQNEAQ. The V gene lost 2 bases and the J gene lost 1 base, with 10 bases spanning the gap. CDR3 sequence reads: CASSLTPSGTDTQYF. Here the CDR3 DNA reads TGTGCCAGCAGCTTAACCCCCTCTGGCACAGATACGCAGTATTTT.

This clone appeared a single time. Additional DNA sequences in this sample encode the identical CDR3. V and J are TRBV30 and TRBJ1-3; D gene uncertain. The CDR3 has 12 residues. Germline-derived CDR1 and CDR2 are GTSNPN and SVGIG (reference sequence). V was clipped by 1 base and J by 1 base, with 2 bases between them. DNA for the CDR3: TGTGCCTGGAGTGAGTCTGGAAACACCATATATTTT. It encodes CAWSESGNTIYF. The whole variable domain, filled in from reference TRBV30 and TRBJ1-3, reads SQTIHQWPATLVQPVGSPLSLECTVEGTSNPNLYWYRQAAGRGLQLLFYSVGIGQISSEVPQNLSASRPQDRQFILSSKKLLLSDSGFYLCAWSESGNTIYFGEGSWLTVV.

The genes are TRBV11-3 and TRBJ2-3; either TRBD1 or TRBD2 may supply D (5 bases each). Between the trimmed V and J ends, which lost 5 bases and 6 bases, there was a span of 12 bases. CDR3 size: 13 residues. Looked up from germline, CDR1 is SGHNT and CDR2 is YENEEA. CDR3 in amino acids: CASSPGTSDTQYF. CDR3 sequence (DNA): TGTGCCAGCAGCCCGGGGACCTCGGATACGCAGTATTTT.

The chain is built from TRBV7-9 and TRBJ1-4, with D possibly matching TRBD1 (5 bases). Germline V lookup: CDR1 SEHNR, CDR2 FQNEAQ (reference sequence). CDR3 length equals 13 residues. V lost 7 bases, J lost 8 bases, and 14 bases lay in between. The CDR3 loop is CASTLGGGEKLFF. The CDR3 DNA sequence: TGTGCCAGCACCCTGGGCGGGGGAGAAAAACTGTTTTTT. The full variable domain, in which reference TRBV7-9 and TRBJ1-4 provide the parts outside the CDR3, is DTGVSQNPRHKITKRGQNVTFRCDPISEHNRLYWYRQTLGQGPEFLTYFQNEAQLEKSRLLSDRFSAERPKGSFSTLEIQRTEQGDSAMYLCASTLGGGEKLFFGSGTQLSVL.

The chain joins TRBV19 to TRBJ2-7, with 11 bases matching TRBD1. This CDR3 spans 14 amino acids. CDR1 LNHDA and CDR2 SQIVND come from the germline V gene (reference sequence). V lost 5 bases, J lost 3 bases, and 3 bases stayed unmatched. CDR3 nucleotides: TGTGCCAGTAGTGCGGGACAGGGGGTCTACGAGCAGTACTTC. This codes for CASSAGQGVYEQYF.